Each of the 16 T cell receptor beta chains below was sequenced from the same sample in a study of T cells in Graves' hyperthyroidism and ophthalmopathy. Amplification of TCR beta CDR3 regions was performed using RNA transcripts as template. Using the HTBI primer set, a first-round RT-PCR was run on the TCR CDR3. TCRdb recomputed calls from the multiplex PCR reads with MiXCR, one row per CDR3 protein. The sample lists around 300,000 distinct CDR3 sequences; 22% were seen once. The specimen was blood. These receptors were obtained from a man younger than 45 with Graves' ophthalmopathy.

This clonotype appeared a few times. The chain uses TRBV20-1 and TRBJ2-3; 8 bases are shared with TRBD1. The CDR3 runs to 13 residues. V shed 5 bases, J shed 6 bases, and the junction held 7 bases outside the gene matches. Germline-derived CDR1 and CDR2 are DFQATT and SNEGSKA (reference sequence). CDR3 sequence (DNA): TGCAGTGCTGACAGGGGCTGGGTGGATACGCAGTATTTT. Protein product: CSADRGWVDTQYF.

CDR3 region: CASSFNSPSYEQYF. The CDR3 nucleotides read TGCGCCAGCAGCTTTAATTCCCCTTCCTACGAGCAGTACTTC. V gene TRBV5-1 combines with J gene TRBJ2-7; the D is unclear. This CDR3 comprises 14 residues. Germline V gene data show CDR1 as SGHRS and CDR2 as YFSETQ. V was cut by 2 bases and J by 1 base, with 10 bases left in between. The entire variable domain, with the rest obtained from reference TRBV5-1 and TRBJ2-7, is as follows: KAGVTQTPRYLIKTRGQQVTLSCSPISGHRSVSWYQQTPGQGLQFLFEYFSETQRNKGNFPGRFSGRQFSNSRSEMNVSTLELGDSALYLCASSFNSPSYEQYFGPGTRLTVT.

This clonotype came up many times. A junction boundary mismatches the germline segment, possibly from a read error. The chain combines TRBV3-1 with TRBJ1-5; no reliable D call. The CDR3 loop spans 15 amino acids. Germline loops: CDR1 LGHDT, CDR2 YNNKEL (reference sequence). The CDR3 nucleotides are TGTGCCAGCAGCAAAGACCGGGCCGAGAATCAGCCCCAGCATTTT. Its translation: CASSKDRAENQPQHF.

This clonotype was picked up a small number of times. CDR3 nucleotide sequence: TGTGCCAGCAGTGAAGTATTGCAGCCCCAGCATTTT. The encoded protein is CASSEVLQPQHF. This chain uses TRBV6-1 with TRBJ1-5; D is unclear. CDR3 length: 12 amino acids. Trimming cost V 1 base and J 7 bases, with 5 bases left between them. The germline gives CDR1 MNHNS, CDR2 SASEGT.

This chain uses TRBV12-5 with TRBJ1-1; D remains unclear. Germline V gene lookup returns CDR1 LGHNT and CDR2 FRNRAP. V was cut by 7 bases and J by 1 base, with 10 bases left in between. The CDR3 runs to 13 residues. The CDR3 protein is CASANDGNTEAFF. The CDR3 DNA reads TGTGCTAGTGCCAATGACGGGAACACTGAAGCTTTCTTT.

In its sample, this clonotype was seen a few times. A read error may produce the germline difference seen at one junction end. This chain uses TRBV7-7 with TRBJ1-2; unclear D gene. The CDR3 has 16 amino acids. Germline lookup yields CDR1 SSHAT and CDR2 FNYEAQ (reference sequence). The DNA of the CDR3 is TGTGCTAGCAGCTTCCGACGTCCCACGGCAAGCTATGGCTACACCTTC. This codes for CASSFRRPTASYGYTF.

The sample holds a few counts of this clonotype. This chain joins TRBV9 and TRBJ2-1; 9 nucleotides agree with TRBD2. CDR1 SGDLS and CDR2 YYNGEE come from the germline V gene. With 6 bases clipped from V and 5 bases from J, the junction kept 9 bases outside the gene matches. This CDR3 has 15 residues. The CDR3 nucleotides are TGTGCCAGCACCCCCCCTAGCGGGAAGGACAATGAGCAGTTCTTC. Translation: CASTPPSGKDNEQFF.

In regard to this clonotype: Being one base from a much bigger clone, this may be a read error. V usage is TRBV6-2 or TRBV6-3 and J usage is TRBJ1-4; 9 bases are a match to TRBD1. The V gene's germline CDR1 is MNHEY and CDR2 SVGEGT. This CDR3 region has 15 residues. The CDR3 region has the DNA TGTGCCAGCAGTCCTCCGGGACAGGGAGGAGGAAAACTGCTTTTT. Its translation is CASSPPGQGGGKLLF.

V and J are TRBV27 and TRBJ2-5; 12 nucleotides line up with TRBD1. With 7 bases clipped from V and 13 bases from J, the junction kept 7 bases outside the gene matches. This CDR3 spans 12 amino acids. Germline lookup yields CDR1 MNHEY and CDR2 SMNVEV (reference sequence). The CDR3 reads CASTTGQGAVYF. For the CDR3, the DNA is TGTGCCAGCACTACGGGACAGGGGGCGGTGTACTTC.

V usage is TRBV9 and J usage is TRBJ1-5, with TRBD1 as a possible D gene (6 bases). Trimming stripped 0 bases from V and 2 bases from J, with 9 bases between. Germline V CDR1 and CDR2: SGDLS, YYNGEE. This CDR3 region has 15 residues. The CDR3 DNA follows: TGTGCCAGCAGCGTAGGCGGGGGCGGCAATCAGCCCCAGCATTTT. This codes for CASSVGGGGNQPQHF.

V usage is TRBV28 and J usage is TRBJ2-1; a possible D gene is TRBD2 (5 bases). The CDR3 extends over 14 amino acids. Germline V gene lookup returns CDR1 MDHEN and CDR2 SYDVKM. V was trimmed by 10 bases and J by 0 bases, leaving 13 bases between them. The CDR3 bases are TGTGCCACTTCATATGGGAGCTCCTACAATGAGCAGTTCTTC. Protein: CATSYGSSYNEQFF.

This clonotype showed up many times. The J gene is TRBJ1-2, the V gene TRBV28; a weak D match, TRBD1 (5 bases). Trimming stripped 2 bases from V and 2 bases from J, with 12 bases between. This CDR3 spans 15 amino acids. Germline CDR1 reads MDHEN; CDR2 reads SYDVKM. CDR3 sequence reads: CASSLPATDNYGYTF. The CDR3 region has the DNA TGTGCCAGCAGTTTACCCGCGACAGACAACTATGGCTACACCTTC.

This clonotype appeared a few times. The J gene is TRBJ2-7, the V gene TRBV27; TRBD1 or TRBD2 may be the D gene (5 bases each). Germline V CDR1 and CDR2: MNHEY, SMNVEV (reference sequence). The length of the CDR3 is 12 residues. The V end lost 5 bases, the J end lost 7 bases, and 12 bases lay between the germline ends. The chain's CDR3 is CASSGPGREQYF. CDR3 sequence (DNA): TGTGCCAGCAGTGGTCCGGGACGGGAGCAGTACTTC.

This clonotype was counted ten times or more. The rearrangement uses TRBV29-1 and TRBJ2-1, with 9 nucleotides matching TRBD2. Germline loops: CDR1 SQVTM, CDR2 ANQGSEA. J lost 12 bases, V lost 5 bases, and 14 bases had no gene match. The CDR3 has 14 amino acids. DNA of the CDR3: TGCAGCGTTTTGAGGACTAGCGAACTCGGGTCGCAGTTCTTC. Amino acids: CSVLRTSELGSQFF.

This clonotype was observed a handful of times. Just one base apart from a much larger clone, this may be a read error. The rearrangement uses TRBV7-9 and TRBJ2-2, with D uncertain. V lost 5 bases to trimming and J lost 4 bases, with 2 bases between them. Germline values: CDR1 SEHNR, CDR2 FQNEAQ (reference sequence). This CDR3 contains 11 residues. The CDR3 here is CASSRTGELFF. In nucleotides, the CDR3 is TGTGCCAGCAGCCGCACCGGGGAGCTGTTTTTT.

This clonotype occurred many times. The chain combines TRBV6-1 with TRBJ1-2; maybe TRBD1 (6 bases). The CDR3 has 14 residues. V dropped 3 bases and J dropped 5 bases, with 13 bases sitting between them. Germline assignment: CDR1 MNHNS and CDR2 SASEGT. The CDR3 DNA sequence: TGTGCCAGCAGTGAGGCAGGGGTCGGTTATGGCTACACCTTC. Amino acid sequence: CASSEAGVGYGYTF.